The 10 T cell receptor beta chains presented below share a single source sample, sequenced in a study of T cells after yellow fever vaccination. TCRdb redid the calling of the 5' RACE reads with MiXCR, one entry per CDR3 protein. The repertoire holds under 550,000 distinct CDR3 sequences, with less than 25% as singletons. The sequencing here drew on PBMCs, taken roughly 23 days after the first yellow fever vaccination. The receptor set was obtained from a man between 18 and 29 years old who received the YFV17D yellow fever vaccine.

This clonotype was seen a few times. This chain joins TRBV7-3 and TRBJ2-2; 7 nucleotides match TRBD2. CDR1 and CDR2 from the germline V gene are SGHTA and FQGTGA. The V segment lost 5 bases and the J segment 5 bases; nucleotides outside the gene matches: 14. The CDR3 is 17 residues long. This chain's CDR3 is CASSIYVGGTRTGELFF. Written as DNA, the CDR3 is TGTGCCAGCAGCATCTACGTCGGGGGGACGAGGACCGGGGAGCTGTTTTTT.

This clonotype showed up just a few times. In DNA, the CDR3 is TGTGCCAGCAGTTTATCAGGGGGTGGTGGAAAACTGTTTTTT. It translates to CASSLSGGGGKLFF. The V call is TRBV12-3 or TRBV12-4, the J call TRBJ1-4; TRBD1 matches at 7 bases. CDR3 length: 14 residues. The junction had 7 bases not matched to a gene; V was cut back by 2 bases and J by 10 bases.

This clonotype was counted a few times. The chain employs TRBV6-2 or TRBV6-3 and TRBJ2-5, with D perhaps TRBD1 or TRBD2 (5 bases each). CDR3 length: 14 residues. Germline CDR1 MNHEY, CDR2 SVGEGT. V lost 4 bases and J lost 3, with 12 bases in between. Here the CDR3 reads CASSSWDGEETQYF. CDR3 sequence (DNA): TGTGCCAGCAGTTCCTGGGACGGAGAAGAGACCCAGTACTTC.

J is TRBJ2-4 and V is TRBV7-6; 8 nucleotides agree with TRBD1. Trimming removed 1 base from V and 0 bases from J; junction bases left unmatched: 2. The germline V gene has CDR1 SGHVS and CDR2 FNYEAQ. The CDR3 has 16 amino acids. CDR3 amino acids: CASSLGQGLAKNIQYF. In DNA form, the CDR3 reads TGTGCCAGCAGCTTAGGACAGGGGCTAGCCAAAAACATTCAGTACTTC.

The rearrangement joins TRBV20-1 to TRBJ1-1; D possibly corresponds to TRBD1 (5 bases). The V end lost 0 bases, the J end lost 3 bases, and 14 bases lay between the germline ends. The V gene's germline CDR1 is DFQATT and CDR2 SNEGSKA (reference sequence). This CDR3 spans 15 amino acids. CDR3 sequence: CSARDQVRGDTEAFF. The CDR3, as DNA: TGCAGTGCTAGAGATCAAGTACGAGGGGACACTGAAGCTTTCTTT.

This clonotype was seen only a few times. The chain uses TRBV12-3 or TRBV12-4 and TRBJ2-7, with TRBD1 matching over 10 bases. V lost 7 bases, J lost 5 bases, and 11 bases stayed unmatched. This CDR3 is built from 15 residues. CDR3 DNA: TGTGCCAGCACGCGCACTTCCGGGACAGGGGACGAGCAGTACTTC. It translates to CASTRTSGTGDEQYF.

About this clonotype: An end of the junction differs from the germline gene, which may be a read error. This chain uses TRBV12-3 or TRBV12-4 with TRBJ1-5; 8 nucleotides agree with TRBD1. The CDR3 runs to 12 residues. The CDR3 DNA reads as TGTGCCAGCAGTTGGCGAGGGACAGGTTTGTCTTTT. It is translated as CASSWRGTGLSF.

This chain links TRBV10-3 with TRBJ2-7; D is unresolved. Trimming took 6 bases from V and 0 from J, leaving 9 bases between them. The V gene's germline CDR1 is ENHRY and CDR2 SYGVKD. The CDR3 is made up of 13 amino acids. CDR3 in amino acids: CAIRDPSSYEQYF. The DNA of the CDR3 is TGTGCCATCAGGGACCCCAGCTCCTACGAGCAGTACTTC.

There are a few counts of this clonotype. This chain connects TRBV23-1 to TRBJ2-1, with 7 bases that match TRBD2. TRBV23-1 is recorded as an ORF, its role being uncertain. V shed 0 bases and J 7 bases; nucleotides not matched to a gene: 9. This CDR3 spans 16 amino acids. The CDR3 sequence is CASSQSEAPAGNEQFF. DNA for the CDR3: TGCGCCAGCAGTCAATCTGAGGCCCCAGCGGGGAATGAGCAGTTCTTC.

In this sample, this clonotype turned up a few times. The chain has TRBV7-2 and TRBJ2-3; possible D gene TRBD2, 7 bases. This CDR3 contains 17 residues. CDR1 SGHTA and CDR2 FQGNSA come from the germline V gene. Trimming removed 1 base at V and 2 bases at J, with 16 bases between. CDR3: CASSLVGGGSATDTQYF. DNA for the CDR3: TGTGCCAGCAGCTTAGTGGGAGGGGGGTCCGCCACAGATACGCAGTATTTT. Filled out from reference TRBV7-2 and TRBJ2-3, the complete variable domain reads GAGVSQSPSNKVTEKGKDVELRCDPISGHTALYWYRQSLGQGLEFLIYFQGNSAPDKSGLPSDRFSAERTGGSVSTLTIQRTQQEDSAVYLCASSLVGGGSATDTQYFGPGTRLTVL.